This is a list of T cell receptor beta chains from one sample in a study of PD-1 blockade in classical Hodgkin lymphoma. Method: immunoSEQ multiplex PCR; TCRdb's copy keeps in-frame clones and lacks some. The sample has 90,000 to 140,000 clones, approximately 89% seen once. The sample was peripheral blood mononuclear cells (PBMCs), taken before the fourth cycle of nivolumab. These receptors were collected from a human donor with classical Hodgkin lymphoma. The CDR3 runs from the conserved cysteine through the conserved F or W. Expanded clones get a size class; other rows say once, few or many, or leave the size out.

length,V,size,CDR3
12,TRBV5-1,.,CASSLDGNEQFF
18,TRBV6-1,.,CASSEVNYSSGRRNEQFF
13,TRBV12-5,once,CASGWAVPNEQFF
15,TRBV30,.,CAWSWGSGSSYEQYF
15,TRBV5-4,.,CASSPGPSPNEKLFF
12,TRBV5-8,.,CASSFPRGGYTF
15,TRBV5-4,.,CASSLFGDELYGYTF
14,TRBV7-9,.,CASSSGTHDQPQHF
13,TRBV27,.,CASREGRQETQYF
17,TRBV4-1,.,CASSQDRGGATNEKLFF
14,TRBV7-9,once,CASSLMGQGLTQYF
11,TRBV30,.,CAWERGDTQYF
16,TRBV18,.,CASSPPGGPTGNEQFF
15,TRBV27,few,CASNPTTYKHTRKFF
15,TRBV6-5,.,CASSYSGARTDTQYF
16,TRBV18,.,CASSPTEGRAKNIQYF
16,TRBV7-9,.,CASSLQGGVSTDTQYF
15,TRBV4-1,.,CASSQPDRVSYEQYF
15,TRBV25-1,once,CASSEHWTGPTGYTF
16,TRBV30,.,CACYTPGLAGVYEQFF
14,TRBV6-5,.,CASSTGTGGNIQYF
15,TRBV19,.,CASSVGTAGGNEQFF
15,TRBV4-2,few,CASSLEVAGRDEQYF
14,TRBV7-9,.,CATVRVGSGNTIYF
13,TRBV11-3,.,CASSLNQRGEQFF
12,TRBV19,.,CASGRTNYGYTF
14,TRBV6-1,.,CASSVSSSYNEQFF
16,TRBV19,few,CASSLGTASALDEQFF
18,TRBV4-1,.,CASSQESSGRGAYNEQFF
13,TRBV19,.,CASSIGQGGEQYF
15,TRBV19,.,CASSLPTGTYNEQFF
16,TRBV6-6,.,CASSGGLYRSGNTIYF
20,TRBV9,.,CASSVATRFQSERYYNEQFF
18,TRBV10-2,once,CASSEGVGPIDGKYEQYF
18,TRBV5-4,.,CASSFRVGRQVFSYEQYF
15,TRBV7-2,once,CASSFGTGGSYEQYF
14,TRBV11-2,.,CASSPDGINYGYTF
17,TRBV7-2,.,CASSSSVGASSGNTIYF
16,TRBV9,once,CASSAPGPSRGDTQYF
15,TRBV15,few,CATSRDPGERRGYTF
12,TRBV2,once,CASSGGFTEAFF
12,TRBV28,once,CASSSIPYEQYF
16,TRBV28,.,CASSTQTGGVYNEQFF
16,TRBV30,few,CAWETGTAGGMDIQYF
13,TRBV5-1,.,CASSFTGNQPQHF
12,TRBV7-2,.,CASSTNNNGYTF
14,TRBV2,.,CASRVDRGGNTIYF
15,TRBV5-4,.,CASSLGEGLYNEQFF
11,TRBV6-6,.,CASQQDQPQHF
12,TRBV2,.,CASSENSQAQHF
15,TRBV28,once,CASSPTSGSGDEQFF
16,TRBV4-3,.,CASSQDPGQASLEQYF
13,TRBV2,.,CASSRQVYNEQFF
17,TRBV10-1,.,CASSESTGLAGYNEQFF
16,TRBV7-2,.,CASSFRRARGYNEQFF